These T cell receptor beta chains were read from a single sample in a study of blood T cell repertoires in COVID-19. Sequencing was performed with immunoSEQ multiplex PCR; in TCRdb, only in-frame clones are kept and a portion is missing. The table lists about 260,000 clones, more than 70% of them singletons. Sequenced: PBMCs or T cells enriched from blood (not recorded which). The receptors were sampled from a woman aged 50 to 60 who had recovered from COVID-19. The CDR3 runs from the conserved cysteine through the conserved F or W.

j_call | v_call | cdr3_aa
TRBJ1-2 | TRBV30 | CAWNPQGIGGYTF
TRBJ1-1 | TRBV2 | CASTLDGSDWGAFF
TRBJ1-2 | TRBV7-9 | CASSIGTGGIGYGYTF
TRBJ1-6 | TRBV28 | CASSFPGSWWGSPLHF
TRBJ2-7 | TRBV7-2 | CASSRAGGVNYEQYF
TRBJ2-2 | TRBV5-5 | CASSLNPGVTGELFF
TRBJ2-5 | TRBV27 | CASSFQGLGQETQYF
TRBJ2-7 | TRBV30 | CAWSVHPGVYEQYF
TRBJ1-2 | TRBV12-3/TRBV12-4 | CASSLRVPLLYSF
TRBJ2-2 | TRBV7-3 | CASSPGTANTGELFF
TRBJ2-1 | TRBV7-2 | CASSYDRNSYNEQFF
TRBJ2-7 | TRBV3-1/TRBV3-2 | CASSQSVGGGSFYEQYF
TRBJ1-2 | TRBV6-4 | CASSDRSGPFGGGYTF
TRBJ1-2 | TRBV6-5 | CASSLDRTAHRGYTF
TRBJ2-3 | TRBV2 | CANVRDLGTDTQYF
TRBJ2-2 | TRBV19 | CATGLAGGVGELFF
TRBJ2-3 | TRBV28 | CASSLMVAGEGRDTQYF
TRBJ1-6 | TRBV5-1 | CASSPRGSNSPLHF
TRBJ2-3 | TRBV5-5 | CASSWAGVSTDTQYF
TRBJ1-1 | TRBV6-5 | CASNPGGVEAFF
TRBJ1-1 | TRBV7-3 | CASSEGVNTEAFF
TRBJ2-7 | TRBV19 | CASSIDGTGTIDEQYF
TRBJ2-1 | TRBV19 | CASTPGGTGSNEQFF
TRBJ2-5 | TRBV18 | CASSPRKNRAVAGETQYF
TRBJ1-5 | TRBV18 | CASSPSGDHQPQHF
TRBJ1-1 | TRBV6-6 | CASSPRGMNTEAFF
TRBJ1-1 | TRBV28 | CASSFSFGQDTEAFF
TRBJ2-7 | TRBV6-2/TRBV6-3 | CASSPPPGTGTYEQYF
TRBJ2-7 | TRBV11-3 | CASSLEVPQRGYSYEQYF
TRBJ1-4 | TRBV11-2 | CASSGNRNEKLFF
TRBJ2-1 | TRBV6-4 | CASSDTPGGQGDHNEQFF
TRBJ2-1 | TRBV5-1 | CASSLGALAGDSVF
TRBJ1-2 | TRBV19 | CASSQTGNYGYTF
TRBJ1-1 | TRBV4-1 | CASSQGKGGDTEAFF
TRBJ2-3 | TRBV7-3 | CASSLSPRISGRASGGTDTQYF
TRBJ1-5 | TRBV2 | CASRFAGQGIYSNQPQHF
TRBJ1-5 | TRBV7-2 | CASSLAGAGPQHF
TRBJ1-1 | TRBV18 | CASSHDRKNTEAFF
TRBJ2-1 | TRBV7-9 | CATFAGEVGNEQFF
TRBJ2-1 | TRBV7-9 | CASITSWRGHSYNEQFF
TRBJ2-5 | TRBV6-2/TRBV6-3 | CASSNPGTGFQETQYF
TRBJ2-3 | TRBV5-1 | CASSLGGGLTDTQYF
TRBJ2-1 | TRBV4-1 | CASSRTSGSSYNEQFF
TRBJ1-5 | TRBV2 | CASSYSLNQPQHF
TRBJ1-5 | TRBV27 | CASSHRGISNQPQHF
TRBJ1-2 | TRBV28 | CASSSSGGRYGYTF
TRBJ1-2 | TRBV5-4 | CASSSGQGRDGYTF
TRBJ2-3 | TRBV9 | CASSTRGTYSTDTQYF
TRBJ2-3 | TRBV6-4 | CASSVSGEGTDTQYF